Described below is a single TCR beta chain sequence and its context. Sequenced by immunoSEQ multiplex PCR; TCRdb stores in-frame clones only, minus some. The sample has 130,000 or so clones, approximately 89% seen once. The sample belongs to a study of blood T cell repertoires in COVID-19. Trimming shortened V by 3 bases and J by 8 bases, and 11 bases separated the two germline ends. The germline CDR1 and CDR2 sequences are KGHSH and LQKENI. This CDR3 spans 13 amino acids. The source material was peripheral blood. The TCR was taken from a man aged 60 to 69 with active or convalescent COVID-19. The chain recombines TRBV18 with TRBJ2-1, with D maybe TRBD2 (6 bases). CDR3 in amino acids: CASSPRGIDEQFF. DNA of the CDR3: TGTGCCAGCTCACCTCGGGGGATCGATGAGCAGTTCTTC. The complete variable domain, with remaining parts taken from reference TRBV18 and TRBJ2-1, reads NAGVMQNPRHLVRRRGQEARLRCSPMKGHSHVYWYRQLPEEGLKFMVYLQKENIIDESGMPKERFSAEFPKEGPSILRIQQVVRGDSAAYFCASSPRGIDEQFFGPGTRLTVL.